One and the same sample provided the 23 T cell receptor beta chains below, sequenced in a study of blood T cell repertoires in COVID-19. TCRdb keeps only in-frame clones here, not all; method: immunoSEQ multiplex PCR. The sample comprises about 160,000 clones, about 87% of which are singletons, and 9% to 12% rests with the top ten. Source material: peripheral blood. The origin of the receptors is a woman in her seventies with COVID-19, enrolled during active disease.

The CDR3 spells CATTRGTEAFF. CDR3 DNA sequence: TGTGCCACCACTCGGGGAACTGAAGCTTTCTTT. The chain recombines TRBV28 with TRBJ1-1; D gene ambiguous. The CDR3 sequence is 11 residues long. The V end was cut by 10 bases, the J end by 5 bases, with 11 bases between. Germline CDR1 is MDHEN and CDR2 is SYDVKM.

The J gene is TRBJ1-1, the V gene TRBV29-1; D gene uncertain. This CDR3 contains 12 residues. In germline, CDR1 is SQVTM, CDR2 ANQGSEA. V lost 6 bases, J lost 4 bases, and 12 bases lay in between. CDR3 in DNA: TGCAGCGTCCTTGCCGGGATCACTGAAGCTTTCTTT. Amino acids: CSVLAGITEAFF.

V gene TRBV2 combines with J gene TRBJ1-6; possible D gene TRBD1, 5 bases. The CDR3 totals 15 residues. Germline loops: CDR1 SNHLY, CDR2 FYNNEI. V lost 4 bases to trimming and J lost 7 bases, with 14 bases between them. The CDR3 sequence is CASSGGGFDNSPLHF. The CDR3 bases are TGTGCCAGCAGTGGGGGGGGGTTTGACAATTCACCCCTCCACTTT.

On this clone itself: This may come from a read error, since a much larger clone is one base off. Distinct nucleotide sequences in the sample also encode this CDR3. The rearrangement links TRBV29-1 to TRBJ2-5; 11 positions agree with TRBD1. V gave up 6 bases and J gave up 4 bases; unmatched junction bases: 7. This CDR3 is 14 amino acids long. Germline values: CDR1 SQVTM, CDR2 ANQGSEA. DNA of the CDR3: TGCAGCGTGGGGGGACAGGGGGGGGGAGAGACCCAGTACTTC. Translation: CSVGGQGGGETQYF.

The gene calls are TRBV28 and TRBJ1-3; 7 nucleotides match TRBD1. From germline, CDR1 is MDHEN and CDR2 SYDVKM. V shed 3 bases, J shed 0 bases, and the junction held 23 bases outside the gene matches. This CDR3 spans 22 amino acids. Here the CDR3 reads CASSLSLPFRDSKLSSGNTIYF. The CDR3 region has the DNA TGTGCCAGCAGTTTGTCTCTCCCTTTCCGGGACAGTAAACTTAGCTCTGGAAACACCATATATTTT. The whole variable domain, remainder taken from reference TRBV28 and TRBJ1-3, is DVKVTQSSRYLVKRTGEKVFLECVQDMDHENMFWYRQDPGLGLRLIYFSYDVKMKEKGDIPEGYSVSREKKERFSLILESASTNQTSMYLCASSLSLPFRDSKLSSGNTIYFGEGSWLTVV.

This CDR3 reads CASSYEGGSGGYTF. DNA for the CDR3: TGTGCCAGCAGTTACGAGGGGGGGTCAGGAGGCTACACCTTC. The chain recombines TRBV6-5 with TRBJ1-2; maybe TRBD1 (6 bases). Trimming left V 2 bases short and J 8 bases short, with 15 bases between. This CDR3 region has 14 residues. From germline, CDR1 is MNHEY and CDR2 SVGAGI.

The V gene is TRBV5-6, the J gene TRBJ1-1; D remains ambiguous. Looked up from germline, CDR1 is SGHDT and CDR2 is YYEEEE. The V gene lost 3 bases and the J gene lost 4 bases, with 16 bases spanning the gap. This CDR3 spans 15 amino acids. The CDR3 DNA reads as TGTGCCAGCAGCTCCCCGTGGAGGGCTCCCACTGAAGCTTTCTTT. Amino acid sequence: CASSSPWRAPTEAFF. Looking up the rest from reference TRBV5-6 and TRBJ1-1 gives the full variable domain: DAGVTQSPTHLIKTRGQQVTLRCSPKSGHDTVSWYQQALGQGPQFIFQYYEEEERQRGNFPDRFSGHQFPNYSSELNVNALLLGDSALYLCASSSPWRAPTEAFFGQGTRLTVV.

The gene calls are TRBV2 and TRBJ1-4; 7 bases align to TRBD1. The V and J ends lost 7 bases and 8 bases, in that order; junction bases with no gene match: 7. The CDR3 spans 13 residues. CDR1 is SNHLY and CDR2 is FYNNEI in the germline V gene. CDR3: CASNDRVGEKLFF. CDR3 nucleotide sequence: TGTGCCAGCAACGACAGGGTGGGGGAAAAACTGTTTTTT.

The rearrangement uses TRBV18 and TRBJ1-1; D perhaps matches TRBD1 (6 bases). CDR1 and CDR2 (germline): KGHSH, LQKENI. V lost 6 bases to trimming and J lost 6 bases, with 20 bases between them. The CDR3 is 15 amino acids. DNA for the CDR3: TGTGCCAGCTCCCCGACTCCGTTACAGGGACCTGAAGCTTTCTTT. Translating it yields CASSPTPLQGPEAFF.

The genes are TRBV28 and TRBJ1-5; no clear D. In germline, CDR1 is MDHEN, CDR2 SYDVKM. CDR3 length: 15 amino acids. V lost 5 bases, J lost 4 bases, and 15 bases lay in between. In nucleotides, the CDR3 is TGTGCCAGCAGTACCGGCGGGGTGAGTAATCAGCCCCAGCATTTT. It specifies CASSTGGVSNQPQHF.

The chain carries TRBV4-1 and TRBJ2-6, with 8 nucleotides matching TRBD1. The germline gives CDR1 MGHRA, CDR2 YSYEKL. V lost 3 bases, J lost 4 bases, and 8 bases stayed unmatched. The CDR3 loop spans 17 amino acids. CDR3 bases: TGCGCCAGCAGCCAGAGCAGGGGGCTGTCAGGGGCCAACGTCCTGACTTTC. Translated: CASSQSRGLSGANVLTF.

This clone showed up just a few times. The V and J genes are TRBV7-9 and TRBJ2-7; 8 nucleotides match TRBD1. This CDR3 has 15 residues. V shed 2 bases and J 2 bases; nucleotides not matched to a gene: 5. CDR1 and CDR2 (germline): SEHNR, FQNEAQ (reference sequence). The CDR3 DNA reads TGTGCCAGCAGCTTAACTGGACAGGGTACCTACGAGCAGTACTTC. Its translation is CASSLTGQGTYEQYF.

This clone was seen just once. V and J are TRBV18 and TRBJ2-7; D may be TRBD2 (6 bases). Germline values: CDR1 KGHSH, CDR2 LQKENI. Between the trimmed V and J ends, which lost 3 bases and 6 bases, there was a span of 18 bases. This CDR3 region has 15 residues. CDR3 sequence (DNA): TGTGCCAGCTCACCCCGGGAGAACCCCGCGAGCGAGCAGTACTTC. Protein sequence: CASSPRENPASEQYF.

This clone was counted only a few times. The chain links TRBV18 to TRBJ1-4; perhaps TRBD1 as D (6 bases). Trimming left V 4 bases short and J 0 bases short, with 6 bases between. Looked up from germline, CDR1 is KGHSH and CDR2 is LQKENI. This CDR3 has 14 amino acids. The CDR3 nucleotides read TGTGCCAGCTCACAGGGGGCAACTAATGAAAAACTGTTTTTT. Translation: CASSQGATNEKLFF.

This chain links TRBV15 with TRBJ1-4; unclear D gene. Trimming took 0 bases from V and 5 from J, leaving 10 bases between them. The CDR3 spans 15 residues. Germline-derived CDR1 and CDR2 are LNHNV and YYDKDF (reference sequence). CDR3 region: CATSRDAGYNEKLFF. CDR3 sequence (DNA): TGTGCCACCAGCAGAGATGCAGGTTACAATGAAAAACTGTTTTTT. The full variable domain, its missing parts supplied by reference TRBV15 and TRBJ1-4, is DAMVIQNPRYQVTQFGKPVTLSCSQTLNHNVMYWYQQKSSQAPKLLFHYYDKDFNNEADTPDNFQSRRPNTSFCFLDIRSPGLGDTAMYLCATSRDAGYNEKLFFGSGTQLSVL.

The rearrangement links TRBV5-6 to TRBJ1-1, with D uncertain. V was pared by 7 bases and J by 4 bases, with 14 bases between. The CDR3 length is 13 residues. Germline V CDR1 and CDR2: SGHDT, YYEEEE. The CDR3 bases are TGTGCCAGCGCCTGGAAGGGAGTCACTGAAGCTTTCTTT. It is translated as CASAWKGVTEAFF.

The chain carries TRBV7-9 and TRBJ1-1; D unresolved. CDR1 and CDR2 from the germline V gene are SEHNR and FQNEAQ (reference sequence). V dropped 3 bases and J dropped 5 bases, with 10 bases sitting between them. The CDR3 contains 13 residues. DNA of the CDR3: TGTGCCAGCAGCTTGATGGAGCTGACTGAAGCTTTCTTT. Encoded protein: CASSLMELTEAFF.

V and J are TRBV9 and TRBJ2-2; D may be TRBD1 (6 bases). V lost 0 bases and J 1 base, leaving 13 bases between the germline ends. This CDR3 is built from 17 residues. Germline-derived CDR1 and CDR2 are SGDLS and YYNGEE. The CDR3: CASSVGPGQQNTGELFF. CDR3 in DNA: TGTGCCAGCAGCGTAGGCCCCGGACAGCAGAACACCGGGGAGCTGTTTTTT.

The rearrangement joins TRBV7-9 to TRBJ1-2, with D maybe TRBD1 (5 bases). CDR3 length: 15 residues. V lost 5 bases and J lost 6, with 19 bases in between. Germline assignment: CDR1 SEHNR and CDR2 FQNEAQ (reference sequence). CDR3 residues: CASSRDRGSADGYTF. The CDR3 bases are TGTGCCAGCAGCCGAGATAGGGGATCGGCGGATGGCTACACCTTC.

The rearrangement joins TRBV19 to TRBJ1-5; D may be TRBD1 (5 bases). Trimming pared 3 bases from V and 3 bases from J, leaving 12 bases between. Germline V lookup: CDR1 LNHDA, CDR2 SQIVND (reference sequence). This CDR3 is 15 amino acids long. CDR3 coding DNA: TGTGCCAGTAGTATCCATCAGGGCGTCAATCAGCCCCAGCATTTT. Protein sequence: CASSIHQGVNQPQHF. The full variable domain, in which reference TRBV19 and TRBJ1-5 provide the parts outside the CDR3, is DGGITQSPKYLFRKEGQNVTLSCEQNLNHDAMYWYRQDPGQGLRLIYYSQIVNDFQKGDIAEGYSVSREKKESFPLTVTSAQKNPTAFYLCASSIHQGVNQPQHFGDGTRLSIL.

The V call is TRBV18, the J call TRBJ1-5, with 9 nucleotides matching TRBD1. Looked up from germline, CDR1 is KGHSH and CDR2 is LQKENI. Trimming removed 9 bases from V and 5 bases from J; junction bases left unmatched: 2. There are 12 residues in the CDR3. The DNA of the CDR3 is TGTGCCAGTCGGACAGGGGATCAGCCCCAGCATTTT. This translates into CASRTGDQPQHF.

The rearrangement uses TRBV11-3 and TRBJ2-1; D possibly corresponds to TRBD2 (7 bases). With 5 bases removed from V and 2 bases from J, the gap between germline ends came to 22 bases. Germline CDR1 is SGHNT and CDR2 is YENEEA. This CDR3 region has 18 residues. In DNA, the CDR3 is TGTGCCAGCAGCCCGGCGGGGGCAGCAGTTGCTCCCTACAATGAGCAGTTCTTC. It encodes CASSPAGAAVAPYNEQFF.

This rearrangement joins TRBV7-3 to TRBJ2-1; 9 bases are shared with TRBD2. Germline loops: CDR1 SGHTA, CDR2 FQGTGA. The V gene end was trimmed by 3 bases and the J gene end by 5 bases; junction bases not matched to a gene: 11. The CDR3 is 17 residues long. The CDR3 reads CASSFDPAGGSNNEQFF. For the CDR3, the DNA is TGTGCCAGCAGCTTCGACCCAGCGGGGGGATCAAACAATGAGCAGTTCTTC. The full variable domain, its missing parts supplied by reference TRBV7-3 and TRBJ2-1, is GAGVSQTPSNKVTEKGKYVELRCDPISGHTALYWYRQSLGQGPEFLIYFQGTGAADDSGLPNDRFFAVRPEGSVSTLKIQRTERGDSAVYLCASSFDPAGGSNNEQFFGPGTRLTVL.